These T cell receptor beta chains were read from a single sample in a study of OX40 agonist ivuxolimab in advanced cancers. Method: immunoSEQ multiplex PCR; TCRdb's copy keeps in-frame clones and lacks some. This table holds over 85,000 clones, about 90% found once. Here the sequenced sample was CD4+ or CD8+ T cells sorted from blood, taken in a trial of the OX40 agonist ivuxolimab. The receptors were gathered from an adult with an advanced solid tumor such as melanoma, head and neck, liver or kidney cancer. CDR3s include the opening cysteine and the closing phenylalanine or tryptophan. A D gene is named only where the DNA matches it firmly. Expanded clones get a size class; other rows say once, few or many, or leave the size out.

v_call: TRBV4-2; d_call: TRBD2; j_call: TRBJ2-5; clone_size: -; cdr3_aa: CASSQGLAGPQETQYF; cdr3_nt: TGTGCCAGCAGCCAGGGACTAGCGGGACCCCAAGAGACCCAGTACTTC
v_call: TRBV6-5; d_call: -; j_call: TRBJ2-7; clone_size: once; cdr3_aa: CASSLEGGSYEQYF; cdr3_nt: TGTGCCAGCAGTTTGGAGGGAGGTTCCTACGAGCAGTACTTC
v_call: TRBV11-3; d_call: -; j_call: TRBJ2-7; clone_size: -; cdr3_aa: CASSLGQSSEQYF; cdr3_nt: TGTGCCAGCAGCTTAGGGCAATCCTCCGAGCAGTACTTC
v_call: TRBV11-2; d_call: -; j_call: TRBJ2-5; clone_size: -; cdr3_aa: CASSLDREETQYF; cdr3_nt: TGTGCCAGCAGCTTAGATCGAGAAGAGACCCAGTACTTC
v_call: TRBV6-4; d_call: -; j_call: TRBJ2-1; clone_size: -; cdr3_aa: CASSDSPAISYNEQFF; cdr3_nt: TGTGCCAGCAGTGATTCCCCAGCGATCTCCTACAATGAGCAGTTCTTC
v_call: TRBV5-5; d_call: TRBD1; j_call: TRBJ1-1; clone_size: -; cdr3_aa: CASSLRTGGDGEAFF; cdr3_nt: TGTGCCAGCAGCCTCCGGACAGGGGGCGACGGTGAAGCTTTCTTT
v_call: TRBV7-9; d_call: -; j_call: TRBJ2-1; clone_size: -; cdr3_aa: CASSLRLYNEQFF; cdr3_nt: TGTGCCAGCAGCTTACGCCTCTACAATGAGCAGTTCTTC
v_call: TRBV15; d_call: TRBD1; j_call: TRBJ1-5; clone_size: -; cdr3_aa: CATRQTGARIYGGGQPQHF; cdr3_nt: TGTGCCACCAGGCAGACAGGGGCGCGTATCTATGGGGGCGGTCAGCCCCAGCATTTT
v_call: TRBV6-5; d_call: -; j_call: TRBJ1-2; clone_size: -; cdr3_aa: CASTPGGRLGYGYTF; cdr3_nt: TGTGCCAGCACCCCGGGTGGCAGGCTGGGCTATGGCTACACCTTC
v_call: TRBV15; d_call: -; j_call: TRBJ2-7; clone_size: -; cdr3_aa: CATKVVPDSYEQYF; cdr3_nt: TGTGCCACCAAAGTGGTACCGGACAGCTACGAGCAGTACTTC
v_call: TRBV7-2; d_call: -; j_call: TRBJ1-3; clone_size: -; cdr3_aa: CASSLGVDSGNTIYF; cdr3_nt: TGTGCCAGCAGCTTAGGGGTTGACTCTGGAAACACCATATATTTT
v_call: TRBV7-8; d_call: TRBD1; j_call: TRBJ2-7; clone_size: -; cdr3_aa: CASSLAGQGAFEQYF; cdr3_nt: TGTGCCAGCAGCTTAGCCGGACAGGGGGCGTTCGAGCAGTACTTC
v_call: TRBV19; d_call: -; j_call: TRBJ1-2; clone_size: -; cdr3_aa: CASTPQVRRSSNYGYTF; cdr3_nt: TGTGCCAGTACCCCTCAGGTGAGAAGGAGTTCTAACTATGGCTACACCTTC
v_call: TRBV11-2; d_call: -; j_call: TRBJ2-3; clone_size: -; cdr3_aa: CASSLDRQLADTQYF; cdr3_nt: TGTGCCAGCAGCTTAGATAGACAGCTAGCAGATACGCAGTATTTT
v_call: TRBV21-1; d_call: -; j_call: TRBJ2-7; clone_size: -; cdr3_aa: CASSKALQGNSYEQYF; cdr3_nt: TGTGCCAGCAGCAAAGCGCTCCAGGGGAACTCCTACGAGCAGTACTTC
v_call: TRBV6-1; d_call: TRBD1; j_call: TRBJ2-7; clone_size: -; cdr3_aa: CASSEPQGLLLEQYF; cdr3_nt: TGTGCCAGCAGTGAGCCACAGGGGCTACTTCTCGAGCAGTACTTC
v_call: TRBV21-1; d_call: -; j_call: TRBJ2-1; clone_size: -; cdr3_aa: CASSKPRTQPGYNEQFF; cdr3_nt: TGTGCCAGCAGCAAACCCAGGACCCAGCCAGGTTACAATGAGCAGTTCTTC
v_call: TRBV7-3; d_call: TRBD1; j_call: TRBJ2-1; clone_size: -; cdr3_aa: CASSQGDRASNEQFF; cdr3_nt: TGTGCCAGCAGCCAGGGGGACAGGGCGTCCAATGAGCAGTTCTTC
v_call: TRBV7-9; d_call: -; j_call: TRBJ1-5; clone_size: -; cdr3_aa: CASSSGLGQEINQPQHF; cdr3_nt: TGTGCCAGCAGCTCCGGTCTCGGGCAGGAGATCAATCAGCCCCAGCATTTT
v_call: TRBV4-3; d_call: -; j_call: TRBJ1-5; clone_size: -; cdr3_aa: CASSQELGEGNQPQHF; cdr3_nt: TGCGCCAGCAGCCAAGAATTAGGGGAGGGCAATCAGCCCCAGCATTTT
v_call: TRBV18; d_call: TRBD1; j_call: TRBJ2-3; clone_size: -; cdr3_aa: CASSPRQGGTDTQYF; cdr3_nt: TGTGCCAGCTCACCCAGACAGGGTGGGACAGATACGCAGTATTTT
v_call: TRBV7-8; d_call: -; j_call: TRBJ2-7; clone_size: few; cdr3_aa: CASSLGAASEQYF; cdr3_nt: TGTGCCAGCAGCTTAGGGGCGGCATCCGAGCAGTACTTC
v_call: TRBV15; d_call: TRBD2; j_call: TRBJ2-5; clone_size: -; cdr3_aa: CATSRGLAGVSQETQYF; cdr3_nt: TGTGCCACCAGCAGGGGACTAGCGGGAGTCAGTCAAGAGACCCAGTACTTC
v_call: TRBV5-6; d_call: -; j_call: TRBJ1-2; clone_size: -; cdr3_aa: CASSFVPAADYGYTF; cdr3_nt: TGTGCCAGCAGCTTTGTACCGGCCGCAGACTATGGCTACACCTTC
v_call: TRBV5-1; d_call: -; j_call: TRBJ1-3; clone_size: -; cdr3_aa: CASSLDRGNTIYF; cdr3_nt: TGCGCCAGCAGCTTGGATCGGGGAAACACCATATATTTT
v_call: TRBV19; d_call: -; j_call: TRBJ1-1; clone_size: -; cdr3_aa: CASTPGPASTGNTEAFF; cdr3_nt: TGTGCCAGTACCCCCGGACCGGCCTCGACAGGGAACACTGAAGCTTTCTTT
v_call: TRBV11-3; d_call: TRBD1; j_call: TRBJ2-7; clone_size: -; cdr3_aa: CASSRDRGLSEQYF; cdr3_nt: TGTGCCAGCAGCCGGGACAGGGGGTTGAGCGAGCAGTACTTC
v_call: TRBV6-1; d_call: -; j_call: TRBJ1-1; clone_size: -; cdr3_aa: CASIFVPTLTEAFF; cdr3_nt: TGTGCCAGCATTTTCGTCCCCACCTTGACTGAAGCTTTCTTT